Listed below are T cell receptor beta chains from one sample, sequenced in a study of blood T cell repertoires in COVID-19. The data were produced by immunoSEQ multiplex PCR, yet TCRdb's version contains in-frame clones alone and is incomplete. The sample has 150,000 to 200,000 clones, 79% seen once. Input material: PBMCs or T cells enriched from blood (not recorded which). Receptor source: a woman in her seventies in a cohort exposed to, infected with or recovered from COVID-19 (not recorded which). CDR3s include the opening cysteine and the closing phenylalanine or tryptophan.

v_gene: TRBV18; CDR3aa: CASSPGGDQDTQYF
v_gene: TRBV30; CDR3aa: CAWLDRAGEIEAFF
v_gene: TRBV28; CDR3aa: CASSNYRLAGRETQYF
v_gene: TRBV11-1; CDR3aa: CASSFTGQGTETQYF
v_gene: TRBV5-1; CDR3aa: CASSPGTGSEKLFF
v_gene: TRBV19; CDR3aa: CASSFRTSGSPSIQYF
v_gene: TRBV12-3/TRBV12-4; CDR3aa: CASSFGQDTEAFF
v_gene: TRBV5-1; CDR3aa: CASSLERVTEAFF
v_gene: TRBV29-1; CDR3aa: CSVTHAAQGRNTF
v_gene: TRBV19; CDR3aa: CASSMRTGRRVTEAFF
v_gene: TRBV6-6; CDR3aa: CASSPYPGQGEVGTNEKLFF
v_gene: TRBV4-2; CDR3aa: CASSQDQTLAALYNEQFF
v_gene: TRBV5-1; CDR3aa: CASSWSGGVGTGELFF
v_gene: TRBV4-3; CDR3aa: CASSQDANRGTGTDTQYF
v_gene: TRBV10-3; CDR3aa: CAISESRANSPLHF
v_gene: TRBV28; CDR3aa: CASSWDEGRLAGGTYNEQFF
v_gene: TRBV6-2/TRBV6-3; CDR3aa: CASSRRQGGDYGYTF
v_gene: TRBV3-1/TRBV3-2; CDR3aa: CASSQGTGHGYTF
v_gene: TRBV18; CDR3aa: CASSLNKAQGYYNSPLHF
v_gene: TRBV11-1; CDR3aa: CASSSQGSYNEQFF
v_gene: TRBV6-5; CDR3aa: CATRTGPIYEQYF
v_gene: TRBV9; CDR3aa: CASSPRGRYRDENQPQHF
v_gene: TRBV3-1/TRBV3-2; CDR3aa: CASSQDPGWAGREQFF
v_gene: TRBV24-1; CDR3aa: CATSDSDRGITNGYTF
v_gene: TRBV5-1; CDR3aa: CASSTGVYLATSVYNEQFF
v_gene: TRBV28; CDR3aa: CASSRTGGNIQYF
v_gene: TRBV10-3; CDR3aa: CAISEPNPWEGGGEQFF
v_gene: TRBV6-5; CDR3aa: CASSPSTYEQYF
v_gene: TRBV7-6; CDR3aa: CASSLALGAGYEQYF
v_gene: TRBV10-3; CDR3aa: CAITDGQDHEQFF
v_gene: TRBV10-3; CDR3aa: CAIKTSGSSYEQYF
v_gene: TRBV6-4; CDR3aa: CASTCDEQGLRARAGNEQFF
v_gene: TRBV6-5; CDR3aa: CASHWQGGTDTQYF
v_gene: TRBV5-6; CDR3aa: CASSLVAASYEQYF
v_gene: TRBV7-8; CDR3aa: CASSRGAGAETQYF
v_gene: TRBV19; CDR3aa: CASSIRREETQYF
v_gene: TRBV12-5; CDR3aa: CASGSGDGTGGTQYF
v_gene: TRBV2; CDR3aa: CASSEAGPYTEAFF
v_gene: TRBV28; CDR3aa: CASSKPGLTGANVLTF